This T cell receptor beta chain is from a study of beta chain features in type 1 diabetes. Study-wide results and caveats: Diminished insertions and augmented deletions at VDJ junctions characterized type 1 diabetes patients.

The table lists this clone with a few counts. Its antigen is currently unknown. As every portion of the isolated RNA was reverse transcribed, the sequencing read expressed TCRB transcripts. Only in-frame clones appear in the TCRdb table, and some are missing; sequencing was by immunoSEQ multiplex PCR. The sample includes 810,000 or so clones, 15% to 20% of them seen just once. On average, the one heparinised blood draw given by each donor was approximately 100 mL. This CDR3 spans 15 amino acids. Germline CDR1 and CDR2: SGHDT and YYEEEE. The V gene lost 3 bases and the J gene lost 5 bases, with 17 bases spanning the gap.

What was sequenced was naive CD4+ T cells from blood. This rearrangement joins TRBV5-6 to TRBJ1-1; maybe TRBD1 (5 bases). This TCR was recovered from a woman aged 18-35 years in good health. DNA of the CDR3: TGTGCCAGCAGCTCCCACTTAATCAAGGGGACTGAAGCTTTCTTT. This codes for CASSSHLIKGTEAFF.